The 27 T cell receptor beta chains in this list originate from one sample, sequenced in a study of cytomegalovirus exposure and HLA in healthy donors. 13 Jbeta primers and 60 Vbeta primers were used for the PCR. Sequencing used immunoSEQ multiplex PCR; TCRdb keeps in-frame clones, though not all of them. This table holds 150,000 to 200,000 clones, 83% found once. The sequencing sample was made of PBMCs. All receptors come from a man aged 45-60 years in good health and CMV-seropositive.

This clone appeared a few times. J is TRBJ1-3 and V is TRBV6-6; 7 bases map to TRBD1. Germline V gene lookup returns CDR1 MNHNY and CDR2 SVGAGI (reference sequence). The CDR3 has 16 residues. V dropped 7 bases and J dropped 1; count of bases not matched to a gene: 10. Here the CDR3 reads CASNYDRDGSGNTIYF. For the CDR3, the DNA is TGTGCCAGCAACTACGACAGGGACGGATCTGGAAACACCATATATTTT.

A single count supports this clone. J is TRBJ2-2 and V is TRBV6-5, with D possibly TRBD1 on 6 matching bases. The CDR3 runs 13 residues. Trimming shortened V by 8 bases and J by 2 bases, and 9 bases separated the two germline ends. The germline CDR1 and CDR2 sequences are MNHEY and SVGAGI. CDR3 nucleotide sequence: TGTGCCAGCCGGGACACTAACACCGGGGAGCTGTTTTTT. Its protein product is CASRDTNTGELFF.

This chain links TRBV7-6 with TRBJ2-5, with 8 bases matching TRBD2. Per germline, CDR1 SGHVS and CDR2 FNYEAQ. With V trimmed by 1 base and J by 2 bases, 3 bases remained unmatched. This CDR3 region has 15 residues. CDR3 sequence reads: CASSLVIAGQETQYF. DNA for the CDR3: TGTGCCAGCAGCTTAGTTATAGCGGGGCAAGAGACCCAGTACTTC.

The chain carries TRBV9 and TRBJ2-6, with a tentative D call TRBD1 (5 bases). V lost 3 bases, J lost 2 bases, and 15 bases lay in between. The length of the CDR3 is 17 residues. Germline lookup yields CDR1 SGDLS and CDR2 YYNGEE. CDR3 nucleotide sequence: TGTGCCAGCAGCGGTGGTTCAGGGAATGCTGGGGCCAACGTCCTGACTTTC. This codes for CASSGGSGNAGANVLTF.

This clone was observed once. Sequence at one end of the junction differs from germline and may be a read error. The chain joins TRBV19 to TRBJ2-1; 10 nucleotides line up with TRBD1. The CDR3 consists of 15 residues. From germline, CDR1 is LNHDA and CDR2 SQIVND (reference sequence). The chain's CDR3 is CASSRTGGGYDEQFF. DNA of the CDR3: TGTGCCAGTAGTAGGACAGGGGGGGGCTACGATGAGCAGTTCTTC.

The J gene is TRBJ2-3, the V gene TRBV4-2, with unresolved D. The CDR3 is 15 residues long. CDR1 LGHNA and CDR2 YNFKEQ come from the germline V gene. V was cut by 0 bases and J by 0 bases, with 7 bases left in between. The CDR3 DNA sequence: TGTGCCAGCAGCCAAGATGTCGTGAGCACAGATACGCAGTATTTT. Its translation is CASSQDVVSTDTQYF.

The V call is TRBV27, the J call TRBJ2-2; possibly TRBD1 for D (6 bases). CDR1 and CDR2 (germline): MNHEY, SMNVEV (reference sequence). The V end was cut by 4 bases, the J end by 5 bases, with 14 bases between. The CDR3 has 15 amino acids. The CDR3 loop is CASSSPRQVTGELFF. DNA of the CDR3: TGTGCCAGCAGTTCCCCCCGACAGGTTACCGGGGAGCTGTTTTTT.

The chain combines TRBV5-1 with TRBJ2-5; 7 bases line up with TRBD2. Germline V CDR1 and CDR2: SGHRS, YFSETQ. CDR3 length: 15 amino acids. Germline trimming cut 3 bases from V and 2 bases from J; bases unmatched to any gene: 7. The DNA of the CDR3 is TGCGCCAGCAGCTCAACCCCACTAGCGCAAGAGACCCAGTACTTC. Translation gives CASSSTPLAQETQYF.

Only one count was recorded for this clone. The genes are TRBV21-1 and TRBJ2-7; the table gives TRBD2 as D, unverified against the DNA. TRBV21-1 is a pseudogene. There are 16 residues in the CDR3. The DNA of the CDR3 is TGTGCCAGCAGCAAAACGTCTAGCGGGGAACCCTACGAGCAGTACTTC. This translates into CASSKTSSGEPYEQYF.

The chain carries TRBV7-8 and TRBJ1-3; the D is unclear. This CDR3 is built from 15 residues. Germline V gives CDR1 SGHVS, CDR2 FQNEAQ. V lost 5 bases to trimming and J lost 0 bases, with 11 bases between them. CDR3 region: CASSISGISGNTIYF. The CDR3 bases are TGTGCCAGCAGCATTTCCGGGATCTCTGGAAACACCATATATTTT.

The chain couples TRBV4-3 to TRBJ1-3, with a tentative D call TRBD1 (5 bases). Germline loops: CDR1 LGHNA, CDR2 YSLEER. This CDR3 is 16 amino acids long. V was shortened by 0 bases and J by 2 bases, with 11 bases between the two germline ends. This CDR3 is CASSQDPGGTGNTIYF. The CDR3 nucleotides are TGCGCCAGCAGCCAAGACCCTGGGGGGACTGGAAACACCATATATTTT.

J is TRBJ2-1 and V is TRBV25-1, with a tentative D call TRBD2 (6 bases). Germline assignment: CDR1 MGHDK and CDR2 SYGVNS. The CDR3 runs 16 residues. The V end lost 1 base, the J end lost 5 bases, and 15 bases lay between the germline ends. In DNA form, the CDR3 reads TGTGCCAGCAGTGAATGGGGTGCGGGATTCAACAATGAGCAGTTCTTC. Protein product: CASSEWGAGFNNEQFF.

CDR3 bases: TGTGCCATCCGCGAGGCAGGGGGCTCCTACGAGCAGTACTTC. This encodes CAIREAGGSYEQYF. The chain uses TRBV7-2 and TRBJ2-7, with 7 bases matching TRBD1. The CDR3 spans 14 residues. Germline V gene data show CDR1 as SGHTA and CDR2 as FQGNSA. V shed 10 bases and J 0 bases; nucleotides not matched to a gene: 9.

About this clone: Other DNA sequences in the sample encode the same CDR3. This chain uses TRBV7-2 with TRBJ1-4, with TRBD1 matching over 7 bases. J gave up 8 bases and V 3 bases, and 6 bases lay outside the gene matches. This CDR3 has 14 amino acids. CDR1 is SGHTA, CDR2 FQGNSA, per germline. The CDR3 protein is CASSLRQGGEKLFF. DNA of the CDR3: TGTGCCAGCAGCTTGAGACAGGGTGGCGAAAAACTGTTTTTT.

This chain's CDR3 is CASTPTGTGGDQPQHF. The CDR3 nucleotides read TGTGCCAGCACCCCCACTGGGACAGGGGGCGATCAGCCCCAGCATTTT. V and J are TRBV6-6 and TRBJ1-5, with 12 nucleotides matching TRBD1. V trimming: 7 bases; J trimming: 5 bases; junction bases outside the gene matches: 9. From germline, CDR1 is MNHNY and CDR2 SVGAGI (reference sequence). The CDR3 has 16 amino acids.

The chain recombines TRBV5-6 with TRBJ2-7; D perhaps matches TRBD2 (5 bases). This CDR3 region has 14 residues. Trimming removed 5 bases from V and 3 bases from J, with 15 bases in between. CDR1 and CDR2 from the germline V gene are SGHDT and YYEEEE. The CDR3 protein is CASSRVLGLYEQYF. CDR3 nucleotide sequence: TGTGCCAGCAGTAGGGTACTAGGCCTCTACGAGCAGTACTTC.

The chain recombines TRBV4-2 with TRBJ2-7, with D unresolved. Trimming stripped 1 base from V and 1 base from J, with 5 bases between. CDR3 length: 13 residues. Germline-derived CDR1 and CDR2 are LGHNA and YNFKEQ. The CDR3 bases are TGTGCCAGCAGCCAAGGTAGTTCCTACGAGCAGTACTTC. Protein sequence: CASSQGSSYEQYF.

The chain has TRBV27 and TRBJ2-7, with D perhaps matching TRBD2 (5 bases). Germline V gene sequence: CDR1 MNHEY, CDR2 SMNVEV (reference sequence). The CDR3 sequence is 13 residues long. V dropped 6 bases and J dropped 7 bases, with 16 bases sitting between them. This CDR3 reads CASRGLKDREQYF. In nucleotides, the CDR3 is TGTGCCAGCAGAGGACTTAAAGACCGAGAGCAGTACTTC.

The V gene is TRBV2, the J gene TRBJ2-1; TRBD1 aligns across 7 bases. The CDR3 is 17 amino acids. The junction had 15 bases not matched to a gene; V was cut back by 4 bases and J by 6 bases. Germline assignment: CDR1 SNHLY and CDR2 FYNNEI. DNA for the CDR3: TGTGCCAGCAGTGGAGACACCCAAGGGGGCAGGTTCAATGAGCAGTTCTTC. It encodes CASSGDTQGGRFNEQFF.

V is TRBV28 and J is TRBJ1-6; D remains ambiguous. V lost 7 bases and J 0 bases, leaving 16 bases between the germline ends. The length of the CDR3 is 17 residues. Germline-derived CDR1 and CDR2 are MDHEN and SYDVKM. As DNA, the CDR3 is TGTGCCAGCATCAATAGCAGAGTGAGCTCCTATAATTCACCCCTCCACTTT. This encodes CASINSRVSSYNSPLHF. The variable domain in full, completed from reference TRBV28 and TRBJ1-6, reads DVKVTQSSRYLVKRTGEKVFLECVQDMDHENMFWYRQDPGLGLRLIYFSYDVKMKEKGDIPEGYSVSREKKERFSLILESASTNQTSMYLCASINSRVSSYNSPLHFGNGTRLTVT.

The genes are TRBV27 and TRBJ2-7, with 9 bases fitting TRBD1. CDR1 is MNHEY and CDR2 is SMNVEV in the germline V gene (reference sequence). J was trimmed by 7 bases and V by 3 bases; bases with no gene match: 22. The CDR3 contains 19 residues. DNA of the CDR3: TGTGCCAGCAGTTTCTTTGGATGGGGACAGGGTCCTCTAGGTGAGGAGCAGTACTTC. Translation gives CASSFFGWGQGPLGEEQYF.

The V gene is TRBV27, the J gene TRBJ1-1; D might be TRBD1 (5 bases). Germline lookup yields CDR1 MNHEY and CDR2 SMNVEV (reference sequence). The CDR3 runs 15 residues. Trimming removed 0 bases at V and 6 bases at J, with 14 bases between. CDR3 region: CASSLSPPLGPEAFF. The CDR3 nucleotides are TGTGCCAGCAGTTTATCACCACCCCTGGGGCCTGAAGCTTTCTTT.

This chain joins TRBV15 and TRBJ1-2; TRBD1 agrees at 7 bases. Germline CDR1 LNHNV, CDR2 YYDKDF (reference sequence). V lost 5 bases and J lost 4; bases outside the gene matches: 10. The CDR3 spans 15 residues. The CDR3 DNA sequence: TGTGCCACCAGCGGCCTGACAGGGCCTACCTATGGCTACACCTTC. Its translation: CATSGLTGPTYGYTF.

This clone showed up just once. The rearrangement uses TRBV11-2 and TRBJ1-1, with TRBD1 identical over 11 bases. CDR3 length equals 15 residues. The germline CDR1 and CDR2 sequences are SGHAT and FQNNGV. The junction had 7 bases not matched to a gene; V was cut back by 4 bases and J by 6 bases. CDR3 bases: TGTGCCAGCAGCTCCAGGACAGGGGGCTTAGCTGAAGCTTTCTTT. Its translation is CASSSRTGGLAEAFF. Drawing the rest from reference TRBV11-2 and TRBJ1-1, the complete variable domain is EAGVAQSPRYKIIEKRQSVAFWCNPISGHATLYWYQQILGQGPKLLIQFQNNGVVDDSQLPKDRFSAERLKGVDSTLKIQPAKLEDSAVYLCASSSRTGGLAEAFFGQGTRLTVV.

This clone was seen more than once but under ten times. CDR3 nucleotides: TGTGCCAGCAGCTTATATTCGGGGTTGGTGAACACTGAAGCTTTCTTT. Amino acids: CASSLYSGLVNTEAFF. The genes are TRBV7-2 and TRBJ1-1; D unclear. The CDR3 sequence is 16 residues long. Germline values: CDR1 SGHTA, CDR2 FQGNSA. The V end was cut by 2 bases, the J end by 0 bases, with 13 bases between.

The genes are TRBV15 and TRBJ2-2; weak D call: TRBD2 (5 bases). V was shortened by 0 bases and J by 1 base, with 18 bases between the two germline ends. CDR1 is LNHNV, CDR2 YYDKDF, per germline (reference sequence). This CDR3 comprises 19 residues. The DNA of the CDR3 is TGTGCCACCAGCAGAGATCAAGGAAGTTTGGCGGGGAACACCGGGGAGCTGTTTTTT. This translates into CATSRDQGSLAGNTGELFF.

The chain has TRBV28 and TRBJ1-2; a possible D gene is TRBD1 (6 bases). Trimming stripped 6 bases from V and 0 bases from J, with 14 bases between. CDR1 and CDR2 (germline): MDHEN, SYDVKM. The CDR3 length is 15 residues. The CDR3 nucleotides read TGTGCCAGCAGAACTTGGGGACACACTAACTATGGCTACACCTTC. As protein: CASRTWGHTNYGYTF.